Sequencing of this TCR beta chain was carried out in a study of blood T cell repertoires in COVID-19. Study overall: The study drew acute and convalescent COVID-19 samples from the United States, Italy and Spain.

This clone was counted between two and nine times. Clones were read by immunoSEQ multiplex PCR, and TCRdb kept only the in-frame ones, dropping some. This sample has about 320,000 clones; 85% occur once, and the top ten carry approximately 7.5%. The receptor was derived from a human donor in a cohort sampled during active COVID-19. The sequencing input was peripheral blood.

CDR3 DNA sequence: TGTGCCAGCAGTGACGAGGGTAGGACGAAATCCTACAATGAGCAGTTCTTC. As protein: CASSDEGRTKSYNEQFF. V and J are TRBV25-1 and TRBJ2-1; D perhaps matches TRBD2 (5 bases). The CDR3 loop spans 17 amino acids. The V gene's germline CDR1 is MGHDK and CDR2 SYGVNS. The V gene lost 3 bases and the J gene lost 1 base, with 16 bases spanning the gap.